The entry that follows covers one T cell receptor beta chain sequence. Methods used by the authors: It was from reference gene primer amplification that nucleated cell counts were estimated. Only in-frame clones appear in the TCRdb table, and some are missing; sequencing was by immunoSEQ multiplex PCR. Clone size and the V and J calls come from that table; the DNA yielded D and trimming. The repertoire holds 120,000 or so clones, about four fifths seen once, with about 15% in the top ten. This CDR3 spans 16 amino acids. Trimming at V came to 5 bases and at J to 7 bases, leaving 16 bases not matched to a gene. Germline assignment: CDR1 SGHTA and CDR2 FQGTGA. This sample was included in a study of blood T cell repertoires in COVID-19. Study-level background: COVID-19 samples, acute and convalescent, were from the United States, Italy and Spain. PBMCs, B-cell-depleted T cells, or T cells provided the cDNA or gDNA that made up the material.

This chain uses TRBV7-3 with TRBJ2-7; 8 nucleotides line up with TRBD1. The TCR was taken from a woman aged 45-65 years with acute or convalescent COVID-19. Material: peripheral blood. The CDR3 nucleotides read TGTGCCAGCAGCCCATCTCCGACAGGGGTCCTACGGGAGCAGTACTTC. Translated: CASSPSPTGVLREQYF. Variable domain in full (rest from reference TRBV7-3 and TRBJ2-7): GAGVSQTPSNKVTEKGKYVELRCDPISGHTALYWYRQSLGQGPEFLIYFQGTGAADDSGLPNDRFFAVRPEGSVSTLKIQRTERGDSAVYLCASSPSPTGVLREQYFGPGTRLTVT.